These T cell receptor beta chains were read from a single sample in a study of identical twins. TCRdb ran MiXCR on the 5' RACE reads and lists one entry per CDR3 protein. The sample shows approximately 300,000 distinct CDR3 sequences, nearly 9.5% of them seen only once. This same sample was also taken into another study, of yellow fever vaccine responses in identical twins.

Sample: CD8+ T cells sorted from blood. The receptors were sampled from a woman aged 18 to 35 in good health. Each CDR3 is given with its conserved first and last residue. The D gene is left open where the match is weak. Clone sizes are given selectively: once, few, many, or a class where the clone is expanded.

V: TRBV2; D: NA; size: NA; J: TRBJ2-3; DNA: TGTGCCAACAAAGGGGGGGCATCCACAGATACGCAGTATTTT; CDR3: CANKGGASTDTQYF
V: TRBV2; D: NA; size: few; J: TRBJ1-5; DNA: TGTGCCAGCAGGTGGGGTCCGGGTAGCAATCAGCCCCAGCATTTT; CDR3: CASRWGPGSNQPQHF
V: TRBV29-1; D: TRBD2; size: many; J: TRBJ2-5; DNA: TGCAGCGTTGACTCGTCGGTGGCTAGCGGGGACTTGTACCAAGAGACCCAGTACTTC; CDR3: CSVDSSVASGDLYQETQYF
V: TRBV7-8; D: NA; size: few; J: TRBJ2-3; DNA: TGTGCCAGCAGCCACGGGGGTGGTTTGGAGACAGATACGCAGTATTTT; CDR3: CASSHGGGLETDTQYF
V: TRBV7-9; D: TRBD2; size: NA; J: TRBJ2-7; DNA: TGTGCCAGCAGCTCCGGGACTAGCGGGAGAATCGGCTACGAGCAGTACTTC; CDR3: CASSSGTSGRIGYEQYF
V: TRBV7-6; D: NA; size: many; J: TRBJ1-4; DNA: TGTGCCAGCAGCTTAGGGAACGGTGAAAAACTGTTTTTT; CDR3: CASSLGNGEKLFF
V: TRBV18; D: NA; size: few; J: TRBJ2-3; DNA: TGTGCCAGCTCACCGGACTACTCTAGCACAGATACGCAGTATTTT; CDR3: CASSPDYSSTDTQYF
V: TRBV27; D: TRBD2; size: many; J: TRBJ2-2; DNA: TGTGCCAGCAGTCCGGGACTAGCGGGAGTTGGGGAGCTGTTTTTT; CDR3: CASSPGLAGVGELFF
V: TRBV29-1; D: NA; size: NA; J: TRBJ2-2; DNA: TGCAGCGTTGATTCATCTAGCGGGGAGCTGTTTTTT; CDR3: CSVDSSSGELFF
V: TRBV6-2/TRBV6-3; D: NA; size: NA; J: TRBJ2-7; DNA: TGTGCCAGCAGTTACTCGACGTCGTACCCCCCAGTCTACGAGCAGTACTTC; CDR3: CASSYSTSYPPVYEQYF
V: TRBV5-1; D: NA; size: many; J: TRBJ2-7; DNA: TGCGCCAGCAGCTACGAAAAGCCGGACTACGAGCAGTACTTC; CDR3: CASSYEKPDYEQYF
V: TRBV9; D: TRBD2; size: few; J: TRBJ2-7; DNA: TGTGCCAGCAGCGACGACTCTAGCGGAACCTACGAGCAGTACTTC; CDR3: CASSDDSSGTYEQYF
V: TRBV9; D: NA; size: many; J: TRBJ2-3; DNA: TGTGCCAGCAGCGTAAGGGCGTCCGGGAGTGGCACAGATACGCAGTATTTT; CDR3: CASSVRASGSGTDTQYF
V: TRBV19; D: NA; size: NA; J: TRBJ2-1; DNA: TGTGCCAGTAGTCAGGGTATGCAGTCCTACAATGAGCAGTTCTTC; CDR3: CASSQGMQSYNEQFF
V: TRBV6-2/TRBV6-3; D: NA; size: NA; J: TRBJ2-2; DNA: TGTGCCAGCGCGATAGCGGCGGGACCAGACGCCGGGGAGCTGTTTTTT; CDR3: CASAIAAGPDAGELFF
V: TRBV13; D: NA; size: NA; J: TRBJ2-3; DNA: TGTGCCAGCAGCAGTAGGAGGGTGCACACAGATACGCAGTATTTT; CDR3: CASSSRRVHTDTQYF
V: TRBV27; D: NA; size: few; J: TRBJ2-5; DNA: TGTGCCAGCAGTTTCCGGATTAACCAAGAGACCCAGTACTTC; CDR3: CASSFRINQETQYF
V: TRBV6-1; D: TRBD1; size: NA; J: TRBJ2-5; DNA: TGTGCCAGCAGTGGATCCACAGGGGGGACCCAAGAGACCCAGTACTTC; CDR3: CASSGSTGGTQETQYF
V: TRBV11-2; D: NA; size: NA; J: TRBJ2-1; DNA: TGTGCCAGCAGCTTTCGGCTTGATGAGCAGTTCTTC; CDR3: CASSFRLDEQFF
V: TRBV10-3; D: NA; size: many; J: TRBJ2-7; DNA: TGTGCCATCAGTGGAGACAGGTCGGTCTACGAGCAGTACTTC; CDR3: CAISGDRSVYEQYF
V: TRBV7-7; D: NA; size: many; J: TRBJ2-3; DNA: TGTGCTAGCAGCTTAGAGCTAACAGATACGCAGTATTTT; CDR3: CASSLELTDTQYF
V: TRBV20-1; D: NA; size: few; J: TRBJ1-2; DNA: TGCAGTGCTACCGACAGAGACTATGGCTACACCTTC; CDR3: CSATDRDYGYTF
V: TRBV7-6; D: NA; size: NA; J: TRBJ2-7; DNA: TGTGCCAGCAGCTTAGTGCAGGGGTCGGAGCAGTACTTC; CDR3: CASSLVQGSEQYF
V: TRBV12-3/TRBV12-4; D: NA; size: many; J: TRBJ2-7; DNA: TGTGCCAGCAGTTTAATTACAGACGAGCAGTACTTC; CDR3: CASSLITDEQYF
V: TRBV7-6; D: TRBD2; size: few; J: TRBJ2-3; DNA: TGTGCCAGCAGCCCTCTTAGCGGGGGGGCTAGCACAGATACGCAGTATTTT; CDR3: CASSPLSGGASTDTQYF
V: TRBV4-1; D: TRBD2; size: many; J: TRBJ2-3; DNA: TGCGCCAGCAGCCAAGATCGTCTCCTAGCGGGAGTTACAGATACGCAGTATTTT; CDR3: CASSQDRLLAGVTDTQYF
V: TRBV12-3/TRBV12-4; D: TRBD2; size: many; J: TRBJ2-3; DNA: TGTGCCAGCAGTTTCGGACTAGCCGGCACAGATACGCAGTATTTT; CDR3: CASSFGLAGTDTQYF
V: TRBV7-9; D: NA; size: many; J: TRBJ2-7; DNA: TGTGCCAGCAGCCTGCCTGGGGGCTACGAGCAGTACTTC; CDR3: CASSLPGGYEQYF
V: TRBV6-5; D: NA; size: few; J: TRBJ2-1; DNA: TGTGCCAGCAGTTACTCTCTCGTCCCCCATGAGCAGTTCTTC; CDR3: CASSYSLVPHEQFF
V: TRBV5-1; D: TRBD2; size: NA; J: TRBJ2-3; DNA: TGCGCCAGCAGCTTGAGACTAGCGGGGTTCACAGATACGCAGTATTTT; CDR3: CASSLRLAGFTDTQYF
V: TRBV12-3/TRBV12-4; D: NA; size: many; J: TRBJ2-1; DNA: TGTGCCAGCAGTTTAGCGCCTAATGAGCAGTTCTTC; CDR3: CASSLAPNEQFF
V: TRBV7-9; D: NA; size: NA; J: TRBJ2-7; DNA: TGTGCCAGCAGCTTAGCGAGCGCCCCCAACTACGAGCAGTACTTC; CDR3: CASSLASAPNYEQYF
V: TRBV12-5; D: TRBD1; size: few; J: TRBJ1-2; DNA: TGTGCTAGTGGTCAGGGACAGGACCTCGGCACCTTC; CDR3: CASGQGQDLGTF
V: TRBV20-1; D: TRBD2; size: NA; J: TRBJ2-1; DNA: TGCAGTGCTCTTCTAGCGGGAGTTGTTGTTACCAATGAGCAGTTCTTC; CDR3: CSALLAGVVVTNEQFF
V: TRBV18; D: NA; size: NA; J: TRBJ1-4; DNA: TGTGCCAGCTCACCATACCCCGACCCTGCAACTAATGAAAAACTGTTTTTT; CDR3: CASSPYPDPATNEKLFF
V: TRBV3-1; D: NA; size: few; J: TRBJ2-7; DNA: TGTGCCAGCAGCCAAGAAGGGGGTGTGGGGGAGCAGTACTTC; CDR3: CASSQEGGVGEQYF
V: TRBV6-2/TRBV6-3; D: TRBD1; size: few; J: TRBJ2-7; DNA: TGTGCCAGCAGTTACTCGACGGACAGGGGGCCCCACGAGCAGTACTTC; CDR3: CASSYSTDRGPHEQYF
V: TRBV7-9; D: TRBD2; size: few; J: TRBJ2-7; DNA: TGTGCCAGCAGCTTAGTCGCTAGCGGGGGGCCCTACGAGCAGTACTTC; CDR3: CASSLVASGGPYEQYF
V: TRBV29-1; D: NA; size: many; J: TRBJ2-7; DNA: TGCAGCGTTGAAGAGCGACCGGGGTACGAGCAGTACTTC; CDR3: CSVEERPGYEQYF